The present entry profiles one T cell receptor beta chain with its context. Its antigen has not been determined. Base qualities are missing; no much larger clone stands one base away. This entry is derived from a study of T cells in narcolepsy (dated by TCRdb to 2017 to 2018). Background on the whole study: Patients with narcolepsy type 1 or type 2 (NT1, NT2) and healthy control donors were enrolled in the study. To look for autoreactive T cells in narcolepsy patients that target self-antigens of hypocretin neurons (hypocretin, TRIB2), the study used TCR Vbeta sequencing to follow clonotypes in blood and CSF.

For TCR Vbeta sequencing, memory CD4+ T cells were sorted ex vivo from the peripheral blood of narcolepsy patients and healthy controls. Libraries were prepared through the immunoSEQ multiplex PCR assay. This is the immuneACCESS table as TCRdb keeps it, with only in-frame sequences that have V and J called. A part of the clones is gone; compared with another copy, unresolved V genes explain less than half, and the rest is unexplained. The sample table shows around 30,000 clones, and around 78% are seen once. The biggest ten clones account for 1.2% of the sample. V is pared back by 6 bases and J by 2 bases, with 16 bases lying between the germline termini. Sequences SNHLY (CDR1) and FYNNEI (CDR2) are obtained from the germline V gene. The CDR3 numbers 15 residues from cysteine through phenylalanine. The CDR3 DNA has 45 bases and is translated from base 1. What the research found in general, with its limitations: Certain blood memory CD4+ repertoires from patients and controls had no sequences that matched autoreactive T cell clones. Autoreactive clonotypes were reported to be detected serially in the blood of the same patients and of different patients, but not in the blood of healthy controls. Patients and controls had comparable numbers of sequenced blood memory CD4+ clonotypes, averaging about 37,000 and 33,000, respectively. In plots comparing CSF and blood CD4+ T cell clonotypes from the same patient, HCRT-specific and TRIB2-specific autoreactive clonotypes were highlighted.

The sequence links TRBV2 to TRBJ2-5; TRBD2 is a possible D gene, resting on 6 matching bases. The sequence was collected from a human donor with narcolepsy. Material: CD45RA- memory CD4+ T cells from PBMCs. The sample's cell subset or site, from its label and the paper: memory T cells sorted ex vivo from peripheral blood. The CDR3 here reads CASSQLAGSQETQYF. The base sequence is TGTGCCAGCAGCCAACTGGCGGGGTCACAAGAGACCCAGTACTTC. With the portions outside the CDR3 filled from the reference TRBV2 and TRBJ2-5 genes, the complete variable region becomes EPEVTQTPSHQVTQMGQEVILRCVPISNHLYFYWYRQILGQKVEFLVSFYNNEISEKSEIFDDQFSVERPDGSNFTLKIRSTKLEDSAMYFCASSQLAGSQETQYFGPGTRLLVL.